The T cell receptor (beta chain) under discussion was sequenced for a study of CD8 T cells in ankylosing spondylitis. Study-wide results and caveats: Clones tied to disease were said to be significantly enriched in matched ankylosing spondylitis synovial fluid. The study identified a TCR beta motif of several highly homologous variants that appeared characteristic of ankylosing spondylitis blood.

V shed 2 bases, J shed 1 base, and the junction held 9 bases outside the gene matches. Germline V gene data show CDR1 as DFQATT and CDR2 as SNEGSKA (reference sequence). There are 17 residues in the CDR3. Researchers built TCR beta libraries using quantitative 5'-RACE with molecular barcodes. TCRdb independently ran MiXCR on the 5' RACE reads; one entry per CDR3 protein. The table shows about 280,000 distinct CDR3 sequences, with around 19% occurring only once. Only a few counts were recorded for this clonotype. No antigen is known for it. The chain links TRBV20-1 to TRBJ2-4; 9 bases match TRBD2. Sequencing was done on a sample of blood, either unsorted or a sorted T cell fraction (not recorded which). This sequence was found in a male donor with ankylosing spondylitis or in good health (not recorded which). CDR3 nucleotides: TGCAGTGCTAGACGGCGGGGGGGCCTTACTGCCAAAAACATTCAGTACTTC. Translating it yields CSARRRGGLTAKNIQYF.